This T cell receptor (beta chain) was sequenced for a study of T cell repertoires in cytomegalovirus infection. Study-level results: People with CMV and the relevant HLA were identified by cumulative public TCR beta family frequency.

Comment on this clonotype: Antigen specificity is unknown.

TCRdb recomputed calls from the reads with MiXCR, one row per CDR3 protein. This sample has more than 150,000 distinct CDR3 sequences, with 15% to 20% found just once. Material: CD8+ T cells from PBMCs. The TCR was taken from a human donor in good health (CMV status not recorded). Some clones in this sample may be carry-over from other donors' samples.

This chain's CDR3 is CASSLSWGGTDTQYF. In nucleotides, the CDR3 is TGTGCCAGCAGTTTATCTTGGGGGGGAACAGATACGCAGTATTTT. The V call is TRBV27, the J call TRBJ2-3; 7 positions agree with TRBD2. The CDR3 has 15 amino acids. CDR1 is MNHEY and CDR2 is SMNVEV in the germline V gene (reference sequence). The J segment lost 3 bases and the V segment lost 0 bases, leaving 3 bases of the junction unmatched.